Presented here are 4 T cell receptor beta chains from one specimen sequenced in a study of blood T cell repertoires in COVID-19. Measured with immunoSEQ multiplex PCR; TCRdb has only the in-frame clones, and not every one. The data contain 80,000 to 130,000 clones, roughly 88% of them singletons. Sequenced input: peripheral blood. The receptors were gathered from a woman aged 55-70 years with acute or convalescent COVID-19.

The chain couples TRBV7-9 to TRBJ1-6; no reliable D call. V was pared by 5 bases and J by 10 bases, with 9 bases between. Germline loops: CDR1 SEHNR, CDR2 FQNEAQ (reference sequence). The CDR3 runs 12 residues. The CDR3 nucleotides are TGTGCCAGCAGCGCTGAGACATCACCCCTCCACTTT. Encoded protein: CASSAETSPLHF.

The chain is built from TRBV11-2 and TRBJ2-5; 7 positions agree with TRBD2. This CDR3 comprises 15 residues. Trimming cost V 7 bases and J 7 bases; bases outside gene matches: 15. Germline values: CDR1 SGHAT, CDR2 FQNNGV. As DNA, the CDR3 is TGTGCCAGCACCCAATTCCGGGCGGGAGCCGCGACCCAGTACTTC. Encoded protein: CASTQFRAGAATQYF.

The chain employs TRBV6-5 and TRBJ2-5; TRBD1 might be the D (6 bases). The CDR3 sequence is 15 residues long. In germline, CDR1 is MNHEY, CDR2 SVGAGI. Trimming shortened V by 9 bases and J by 4 bases, and 21 bases separated the two germline ends. The DNA for the CDR3 is TGTGCCAGTATCGCAGCAGGGGTTGCAAGAGAGACCCAGTACTTC. Amino acid sequence: CASIAAGVARETQYF.

The rearrangement joins TRBV20-1 to TRBJ2-4; perhaps TRBD1 as D (6 bases). The V end was cut by 3 bases, the J end by 10 bases, with 16 bases between. The germline CDR1 and CDR2 sequences are DFQATT and SNEGSKA (reference sequence). The CDR3 is 13 amino acids. CDR3 in amino acids: CSASPTGQGIQYF. The CDR3 DNA is TGCAGTGCTAGTCCGACGGGTCAGGGGATTCAGTACTTC.